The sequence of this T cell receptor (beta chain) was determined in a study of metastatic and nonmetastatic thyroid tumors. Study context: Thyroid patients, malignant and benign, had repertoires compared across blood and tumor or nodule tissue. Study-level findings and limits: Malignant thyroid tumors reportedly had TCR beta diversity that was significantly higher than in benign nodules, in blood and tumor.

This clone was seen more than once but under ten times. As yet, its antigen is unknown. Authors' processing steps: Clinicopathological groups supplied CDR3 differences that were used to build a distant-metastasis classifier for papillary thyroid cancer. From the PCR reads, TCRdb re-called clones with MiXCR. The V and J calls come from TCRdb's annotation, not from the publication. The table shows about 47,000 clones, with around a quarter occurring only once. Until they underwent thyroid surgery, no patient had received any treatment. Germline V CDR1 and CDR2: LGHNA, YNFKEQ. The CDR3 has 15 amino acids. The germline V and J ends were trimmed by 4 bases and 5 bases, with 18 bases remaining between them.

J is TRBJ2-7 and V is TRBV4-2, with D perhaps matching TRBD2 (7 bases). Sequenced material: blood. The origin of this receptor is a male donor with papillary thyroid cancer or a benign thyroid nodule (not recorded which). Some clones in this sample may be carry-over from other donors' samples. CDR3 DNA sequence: TGTGCCAGCAGCCTGCGTCCCGGGGGGCCGAACGAGCAGTACTTC. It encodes CASSLRPGGPNEQYF.